This entry describes one T cell receptor beta chain. The protocol was immunoSEQ multiplex PCR, while the TCRdb copy is restricted to in-frame clones and leaves out a portion. The data show approximately 190,000 clones, roughly 84% seen once. The sample is drawn from a study of blood T cell repertoires in COVID-19. Study background: The cDNA or gDNA used as material had been derived from T cells, B-cell-depleted T cells, or PBMCs.

Germline lookup yields CDR1 SGHTA and CDR2 FQGNSA. Trimming removed 1 base from V and 0 bases from J; junction bases left unmatched: 12. The CDR3 consists of 19 residues. Participants were aged roughly 18 to 89 years, lived in 20 to 30 US areas, and enrolled virtually. Participants reported their clinical history, and cohort assignment relied on those reports. During the 2 weeks before they entered the study, exposed participants had met someone with a PCR-confirmed or clinician-diagnosed COVID-19 case. The V call is TRBV7-2, the J call TRBJ2-1; TRBD2 matches 7 bases. This clonotype was obtained from a woman in her thirties who had been exposed to COVID-19. Sequencing was carried out using PBMCs or T cells enriched from blood (not recorded which). The CDR3 reads CASSLDPSGALNSYNEQFF. The CDR3, as DNA: TGTGCCAGCAGCTTAGACCCGAGCGGGGCTCTCAACTCCTACAATGAGCAGTTCTTC. The variable domain in full, completed from reference TRBV7-2 and TRBJ2-1, reads GAGVSQSPSNKVTEKGKDVELRCDPISGHTALYWYRQSLGQGLEFLIYFQGNSAPDKSGLPSDRFSAERTGGSVSTLTIQRTQQEDSAVYLCASSLDPSGALNSYNEQFFGPGTRLTVL.